These 24 T cell receptor beta chains were sequenced from one sample in a study of spatial heterogeneity in lung cancer. General study results and limits: Tumors with more nonsynonymous mutations had more expanded intratumoral alpha and beta TCRs.

Time point given: sample taken at primary tumor resection. These receptors are not linked to any known antigen. MiXCR was run by TCRdb on the 5' RACE reads, yielding one entry per CDR3 protein. The data contain about 28,000 distinct CDR3 sequences, 7.1% of them singletons. Sequencing used lung tumor tissue, obtained at surgery. The receptors derive from a male donor with early-stage non-small cell lung cancer.

This clonotype has at least ten counts. The rearrangement links TRBV5-1 to TRBJ2-7; the D is unclear. The germline V gene encodes CDR1 SGHRS and CDR2 YFSETQ. This CDR3 spans 17 amino acids. Trimming removed 1 base at V and 0 bases at J, with 17 bases between. CDR3 in amino acids: CASSLNSVQYFSYEQYF. In DNA form, the CDR3 reads TGCGCCAGCAGCTTGAATTCGGTACAGTATTTCTCCTACGAGCAGTACTTC.

This clonotype was observed many times. The genes are TRBV7-2 and TRBJ2-6; D not resolved. This CDR3 has 15 residues. The V end was cut by 1 base, the J end by 1 base, with 5 bases between. Germline-derived CDR1 and CDR2 are SGHTA and FQGNSA. CDR3 DNA sequence: TGTGCCAGCAGCTTAGGGGTGTCTGGGGCCAACGTCCTGACTTTC. It yields the protein CASSLGVSGANVLTF.

Details on this clonotype: At one of its ends the junction is not consistent with the germline gene, which may arise from a read error. The V gene is TRBV7-7, the J gene TRBJ2-3, with 7 bases identical to TRBD2. The germline CDR1 and CDR2 sequences are SSHAT and FNYEAQ (reference sequence). The CDR3 has 15 residues. For the CDR3, the DNA is TGTGCTAGCAGCTTAGGATTGGGAGGGATGAATACGCAGTATTTT. Encoded protein: CASSLGLGGMNTQYF.

This clonotype was observed at least ten times. This chain connects TRBV27 to TRBJ2-1, with TRBD1 matching 7 bases. CDR3 length: 14 residues. J was trimmed by 3 bases and V by 6 bases; bases with no gene match: 5. Per the germline V gene, CDR1 is MNHEY and CDR2 is SMNVEV (reference sequence). The CDR3 loop reads CASRKDRVYNEQFF. CDR3 coding DNA: TGTGCCAGCAGAAAAGACAGGGTCTACAATGAGCAGTTCTTC.

The chain uses TRBV20-1 and TRBJ2-1; D unclear. The V gene lost 6 bases and the J gene lost 0 bases, with 12 bases spanning the gap. CDR1 DFQATT and CDR2 SNEGSKA come from the germline V gene (reference sequence). The CDR3 contains 14 residues. In DNA, the CDR3 is TGCAGTGCCAAAACCGAAAGCTCCTACAATGAGCAGTTCTTC. Amino acid sequence: CSAKTESSYNEQFF.

This clonotype occurred many times. The chain links TRBV28 to TRBJ2-7; TRBD1 is a possible D gene (6 bases). In germline, CDR1 is MDHEN, CDR2 SYDVKM. This CDR3 is 15 amino acids long. V was clipped by 3 bases and J by 1 base, with 13 bases between them. DNA of the CDR3: TGTGCCAGCAGTTTCTTCAGGGGCCAATCCTACGAGCAGTACTTC. Translation: CASSFFRGQSYEQYF.

The table lists this clonotype with many counts. The J gene is TRBJ1-4, the V gene TRBV5-1; a possible D gene is TRBD1 (5 bases). Germline V gene lookup returns CDR1 SGHRS and CDR2 YFSETQ. The CDR3 has 14 amino acids. Between the trimmed V and J ends, which lost 0 bases and 8 bases, there was a span of 11 bases. Here the CDR3 DNA reads TGCGCCAGCAGCTTGGAAGGCAGGGACGAAAAACTGTTTTTT. This sequence encodes CASSLEGRDEKLFF.

This clonotype was counted at least ten times. The junction differs from germline at one of its ends, possibly a read error. The chain is built from TRBV5-1 and TRBJ1-6, with D unresolved. This CDR3 comprises 17 residues. Germline CDR1 reads SGHRS; CDR2 reads YFSETQ. The CDR3 DNA is TGCGCCAGCAGCTTGGACCTGCAGAGCTCCTATAATTCATCCCTCCACTTT. Translation gives CASSLDLQSSYNSSLHF.

This clonotype occurred many times. The chain uses TRBV10-1 and TRBJ2-6; D gene unclear. The CDR3 length is 11 residues. CDR1 and CDR2 (germline): WNHNN, SYGVQD (reference sequence). DNA for the CDR3: TGCGAAGGCTCTGGGGCCAACGTCCTGACTTTC. The encoded protein is CEGSGANVLTF.

This clonotype is classed as medium-sized (0.01 to 0.1%). The V and J genes are TRBV7-2 and TRBJ1-4; D is undetermined. In germline, CDR1 is SGHTA, CDR2 FQGNSA. The V gene lost 5 bases and the J gene lost 5 bases, with 9 bases spanning the gap. The length of the CDR3 is 13 residues. The CDR3 spells CASSPDGNEKLFF. CDR3 sequence (DNA): TGTGCCAGCAGCCCTGATGGAAATGAAAAACTGTTTTTT.

V usage is TRBV5-1 and J usage is TRBJ1-2; D remains ambiguous. V was trimmed by 5 bases and J by 3 bases, leaving 8 bases between them. This CDR3 contains 12 residues. Germline-derived CDR1 and CDR2 are SGHRS and YFSETQ. The CDR3 here is CASREQDYGYTF. CDR3 nucleotides: TGCGCCAGCAGAGAGCAGGACTATGGCTACACCTTC.

This clonotype was seen at least ten times. V is TRBV6-5 and J is TRBJ1-6; the match to TRBD1 covers 7 bases. V lost 4 bases to trimming and J lost 5 bases; unmatched junction nucleotides: 5. CDR3 length: 15 residues. From germline, CDR1 is MNHEY and CDR2 SVGAGI. CDR3 residues: CASSWEQGNNSPLHF. CDR3 nucleotides: TGTGCCAGCAGTTGGGAACAGGGGAATAATTCACCCCTCCACTTT.

This clonotype was observed a handful of times. The chain joins TRBV5-1 to TRBJ2-2; TRBD1 is a possible D gene (5 bases). CDR3 length: 15 amino acids. V was clipped by 2 bases and J by 3 bases, with 11 bases between them. Per the germline V gene, CDR1 is SGHRS and CDR2 is YFSETQ. The DNA of the CDR3 is TGCGCCAGCAGCTTCGTAGGGGCGGACACCGGGGAGCTGTTTTTT. This gives the protein CASSFVGADTGELFF.

The chain joins TRBV25-1 to TRBJ1-2, with 9 nucleotides matching TRBD1. The CDR3 sequence is 15 residues long. V lost 2 bases to trimming and J lost 7 bases; unmatched junction nucleotides: 8. Germline V gene sequence: CDR1 MGHDK, CDR2 SYGVNS. Here the CDR3 reads CASSETLTGGPGYTF. In nucleotides, the CDR3 is TGTGCCAGCAGTGAAACCCTCACAGGGGGCCCTGGCTACACCTTC.

Ten or more counts support this clonotype. The chain uses TRBV5-6 and TRBJ2-3; possible D gene TRBD1, 5 bases. The germline V and J ends were trimmed by 3 bases and 4 bases, with 9 bases remaining between them. CDR3 size: 13 residues. Germline CDR1 and CDR2: SGHDT and YYEEEE. The CDR3 coding sequence is TGTGCCAGCAGCTCAGGGTTTGCAGATACGCAGTATTTT. It yields the protein CASSSGFADTQYF.

There are many counts of this clonotype. This chain connects TRBV20-1 to TRBJ1-4; D is unresolved. The V end lost 1 base, the J end lost 0 bases, and 12 bases lay between the germline ends. The CDR3 loop spans 16 amino acids. Germline CDR1 DFQATT, CDR2 SNEGSKA (reference sequence). CDR3 region: CSARVRTKATNEKLFF. CDR3 nucleotides: TGCAGTGCTAGAGTTAGGACCAAGGCAACTAATGAAAAACTGTTTTTT.

This clonotype was observed many times. The J gene is TRBJ2-2, the V gene TRBV10-3; possibly TRBD2 for D (6 bases). From germline, CDR1 is ENHRY and CDR2 SYGVKD. With 0 bases removed from V and 0 bases from J, the gap between germline ends came to 11 bases. The CDR3 extends over 17 amino acids. CDR3 nucleotides: TGTGCCATCAGTGAGTCGTCGGTAGCGGCGAACACCGGGGAGCTGTTTTTT. Protein product: CAISESSVAANTGELFF.

This rearrangement joins TRBV4-1 to TRBJ2-1; 8 bases line up with TRBD2. V lost 0 bases and J lost 7; bases outside the gene matches: 11. CDR1 and CDR2 (germline): MGHRA, YSYEKL. The CDR3 loop spans 17 amino acids. This CDR3 is CASSQDGRAGGWNEQFF. As DNA, the CDR3 is TGCGCCAGCAGCCAAGATGGGCGGGCGGGGGGTTGGAATGAGCAGTTCTTC.

The table lists this clonotype with a few counts. The V gene is TRBV5-4, the J gene TRBJ2-3, with 8 bases matching TRBD2. With 7 bases clipped from V and 0 bases from J, the junction kept 10 bases outside the gene matches. The CDR3 contains 16 residues. Per the germline V gene, CDR1 is SGHNT and CDR2 is YYREEE (reference sequence). The CDR3 DNA sequence: TGTGCCAGCGTGAAATATAGCGGGACTAGCACAGATACGCAGTATTTT. Protein sequence: CASVKYSGTSTDTQYF. Together with reference TRBV5-4 and TRBJ2-3, the CDR3 gives the full variable domain: ETGVTQSPTHLIKTRGQQVTLRCSSQSGHNTVSWYQQALGQGPQFIFQYYREEENGRGNFPPRFSGLQFPNYSSELNVNALELDDSALYLCASVKYSGTSTDTQYFGPGTRLTVL.

This clonotype was seen at least ten times. The gene calls are TRBV29-1 and TRBJ2-2; the D gene is possibly TRBD1 (7 bases). Deletions cut 5 bases from V and 12 bases from J, with 13 bases between. This CDR3 contains 11 residues. Germline V gene data show CDR1 as SQVTM and CDR2 as ANQGSEA. The CDR3 region is CSVLTGRKLFF. For the CDR3, the DNA is TGCAGCGTTTTGACAGGGAGGAAGCTGTTTTTT.

This clonotype was counted only a few times. This chain links TRBV25-1 with TRBJ2-5; D tentatively reads TRBD1 or TRBD2 (6 bases each). Germline lookup yields CDR1 MGHDK and CDR2 SYGVNS. CDR3 length equals 14 residues. V lost 3 bases to trimming and J lost 6 bases, with 14 bases between them. The CDR3 region is CASSEVQGGKTQYF. CDR3 DNA: TGTGCCAGCAGTGAGGTACAGGGAGGAAAGACCCAGTACTTC.

This rearrangement joins TRBV3-1 to TRBJ1-1, with D possibly TRBD1 on 5 matching bases. The germline V and J ends were trimmed by 4 bases and 0 bases, with 18 bases remaining between them. There are 17 residues in the CDR3. Germline V gene sequence: CDR1 LGHDT, CDR2 YNNKEL (reference sequence). CDR3 DNA sequence: TGTGCCAGCAGCCCAACCACCCGACAGTCTATGAACACTGAAGCTTTCTTT. Translation gives CASSPTTRQSMNTEAFF.

The table lists this clonotype with a few counts. This chain connects TRBV10-3 to TRBJ1-2; D gene uncertain. Trimming took off 7 bases at V and 2 bases at J, with 11 bases between the two ends. CDR1 and CDR2 from the germline V gene are ENHRY and SYGVKD. CDR3 length equals 13 residues. This chain's CDR3 is CAITEGGNYGYTF. DNA of the CDR3: TGTGCCATCACCGAGGGCGGAAACTATGGCTACACCTTC.

This clonotype has ten or more counts. V gene TRBV6-2 or TRBV6-3 combines with J gene TRBJ1-6; 9 nucleotides match TRBD1. Trimming cost V 10 bases and J 8 bases; bases outside gene matches: 6. Germline V lookup: CDR1 MNHEY, CDR2 SVGEGT. The CDR3 extends over 13 amino acids. The CDR3 sequence: CATTDRGDSPLHF. The CDR3, as DNA: TGTGCCACCACGGACAGGGGTGATTCACCCCTCCACTTT.